The 7 T cell receptor beta chains in this list originate from one sample, sequenced in a study of tumor-infiltrating lymphocytes in localized non-small cell lung cancer. Only in-frame clones appear in the TCRdb table, and some are missing; sequencing was by immunoSEQ multiplex PCR. The table includes some 6,600 clones, 74% detected once. Sequenced: lung tumor tissue. These receptors came from a human donor with non-small cell lung cancer.

J is TRBJ1-2 and V is TRBV14, with D tentatively TRBD1 (6 bases). Germline V gene lookup returns CDR1 SGHDN and CDR2 FVKESK. V was cut by 1 base and J by 10 bases, with 13 bases left in between. This CDR3 has 13 amino acids. The CDR3 loop is CASSQARGPNYTF. CDR3 nucleotide sequence: TGTGCCAGCAGCCAAGCCAGGGGTCCGAACTACACCTTC.

The rearrangement uses TRBV11-2 and TRBJ2-3; 8 nucleotides agree with TRBD1. Trimming at V came to 2 bases and at J to 4 bases, leaving 5 bases not matched to a gene. Germline V gene sequence: CDR1 SGHAT, CDR2 FQNNGV. This CDR3 spans 15 amino acids. The CDR3 DNA reads as TGTGCCAGCAGCTTAAGGGCAGGGGGCGCAGATACGCAGTATTTT. It is translated as CASSLRAGGADTQYF.

The CDR3 region is CASSYPVGAEAFF. The CDR3 coding sequence is TGTGCCAGCAGCTACCCGGTAGGGGCTGAAGCTTTCTTT. This chain joins TRBV7-9 and TRBJ1-1; a weak D match, TRBD1 (5 bases). The CDR3 runs to 13 residues. Germline assignment: CDR1 SEHNR and CDR2 FQNEAQ (reference sequence). V was shortened by 4 bases and J by 6 bases, with 12 bases between the two germline ends. The variable domain in full, completed from reference TRBV7-9 and TRBJ1-1, reads DTGVSQNPRHKITKRGQNVTFRCDPISEHNRLYWYRQTLGQGPEFLTYFQNEAQLEKSRLLSDRFSAERPKGSFSTLEIQRTEQGDSAMYLCASSYPVGAEAFFGQGTRLTVV.

This clone was detected only once. V and J are TRBV7-8 and TRBJ2-7; D remains unclear. The CDR3 loop spans 11 amino acids. Per the germline V gene, CDR1 is SGHVS and CDR2 is FQNEAQ. The ends were cut back, 5 bases at V and 0 bases at J, with 2 bases in the middle. CDR3 DNA: TGTGCCAGCAGCCCCTCCTACGAGCAGTACTTC. It encodes CASSPSYEQYF.

In its sample, this clone is medium-sized. The V gene is TRBV7-9, the J gene TRBJ2-7; 9 bases are a match to TRBD2. The trim removed 4 bases at V and 0 bases at J, leaving 7 bases unmatched. CDR3 size: 16 residues. CDR1 SEHNR and CDR2 FQNEAQ come from the germline V gene (reference sequence). CDR3 residues: CASSSRLAESSYEQYF. As DNA, the CDR3 is TGTGCCAGCAGCTCTCGACTAGCGGAGAGCTCCTACGAGCAGTACTTC.

The CDR3 nucleotides read TGCGCCAGCAGCTTGGAACACAGGGTCACAGATACGCAGTATTTT. This translates into CASSLEHRVTDTQYF. The chain combines TRBV5-1 with TRBJ2-3, with D perhaps matching TRBD1 (6 bases). This CDR3 spans 15 amino acids. Germline lookup yields CDR1 SGHRS and CDR2 YFSETQ. Trimming pared 0 bases from V and 2 bases from J, leaving 10 bases between.

In its sample, this clone was seen a few times. The genes are TRBV19 and TRBJ2-5; D possibly corresponds to TRBD2 (5 bases). With 1 base removed from V and 5 bases from J, the gap between germline ends came to 8 bases. The germline gives CDR1 LNHDA, CDR2 SQIVND (reference sequence). The CDR3 covers 13 residues. CDR3 DNA: TGTGCCAGTAGTATAGGCCTAGCTGAGACCCAGTACTTC. The encoded protein is CASSIGLAETQYF.